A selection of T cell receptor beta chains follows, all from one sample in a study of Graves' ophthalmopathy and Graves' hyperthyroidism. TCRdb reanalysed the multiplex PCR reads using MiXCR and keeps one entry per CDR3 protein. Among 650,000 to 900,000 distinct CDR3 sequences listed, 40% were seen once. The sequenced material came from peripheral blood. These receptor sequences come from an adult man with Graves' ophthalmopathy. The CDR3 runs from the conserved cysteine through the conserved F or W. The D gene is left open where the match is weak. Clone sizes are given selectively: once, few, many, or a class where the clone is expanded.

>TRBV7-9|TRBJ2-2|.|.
CAIRASNTGELFF
TGTGCCATCAGGGCCTCTAACACCGGGGAGCTGTTTTTT
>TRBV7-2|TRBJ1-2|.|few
CASSLEPFNTNYGYTF
TGTGCCAGCAGCTTGGAACCGTTTAACACGAACTATGGCTACACCTTC
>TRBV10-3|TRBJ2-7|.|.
CASSYSKTGEAYEQYF
TGTGCCAGCAGTTACTCGAAGACAGGAGAAGCCTACGAGCAGTACTTC
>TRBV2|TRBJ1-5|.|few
CARRDGHNQPQHF
TGTGCTAGGCGGGACGGACACAATCAGCCCCAGCATTTT
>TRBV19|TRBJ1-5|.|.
CAGSTGTGNQPQHF
TGTGCCGGTAGTACGGGGACCGGCAATCAGCCCCAGCATTTT
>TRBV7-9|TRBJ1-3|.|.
CANSLAISGNTIYF
TGTGCCAACAGCTTAGCGATCTCTGGAAACACCATATATTTT
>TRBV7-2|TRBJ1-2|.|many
CASSLAPSGSGYTF
TGTGCCAGCAGCTTAGCCCCGTCGGGGAGTGGCTACACCTTC
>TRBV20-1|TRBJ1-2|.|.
CSARGVTSPRGYTF
TGCAGTGCTAGAGGGGTTACTTCCCCTCGGGGCTACACCTTC
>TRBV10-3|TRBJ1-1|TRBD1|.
CASSYSIPRGGGTEAFF
TGTGCCAGCAGTTACTCGATACCCAGGGGGGGTGGCACTGAAGCTTTCTTT
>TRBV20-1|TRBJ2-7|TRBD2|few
CSATRSSGGYEQYF
TGCAGTGCTACCCGTTCTAGCGGGGGCTACGAGCAGTACTTC
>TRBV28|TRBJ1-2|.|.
CASSFSSFSYGYTF
TGTGCCAGCAGTTTTAGCTCCTTCTCCTATGGCTACACCTTC
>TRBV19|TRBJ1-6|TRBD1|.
CASSMDRDSSPLHF
TGTGCCAGTAGTATGGACAGGGATAGTTCACCCCTCCACTTT
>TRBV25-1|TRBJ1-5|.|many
CASSGQGFDQPQHF
TGTGCCAGCAGTGGTCAGGGGTTCGATCAGCCCCAGCATTTT
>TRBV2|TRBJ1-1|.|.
CASDPGPTEAFF
TGTGCCAGCGATCCGGGGCCCACTGAAGCTTTCTTT
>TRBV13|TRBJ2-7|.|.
CASSADGRGNEQYF
TGTGCCAGCAGCGCCGATGGCAGGGGTAACGAGCAGTACTTC
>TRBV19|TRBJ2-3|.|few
CASSISRWTGTDTQYF
TGTGCCAGTAGTATCTCCCGGTGGACAGGCACAGATACGCAGTATTTT
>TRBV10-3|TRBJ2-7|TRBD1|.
CAISELQGAEYF
TGTGCCATCAGTGAGTTACAGGGGGCCGAGTACTTC
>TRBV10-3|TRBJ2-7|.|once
CAISGSYRDHSYEQYF
TGTGCCATCAGTGGATCCTACAGGGACCATTCCTACGAGCAGTACTTC
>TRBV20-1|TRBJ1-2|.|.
CSARGPGGYTF
TGCAGTGCTAGGGGACCGGGAGGCTACACCTTC
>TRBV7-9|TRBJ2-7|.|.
CASSLSGTRSYEQYF
TGTGCCAGCAGCTTATCCGGGACAAGATCCTACGAGCAGTACTTC
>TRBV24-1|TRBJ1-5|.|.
CATSDPGPFNQPQHF
TGTGCCACCAGTGACCCAGGGCCCTTCAATCAGCCCCAGCATTTT
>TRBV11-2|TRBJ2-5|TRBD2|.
CASSLVPHSTSGVETQYF
TGTGCCAGCAGCTTAGTTCCACATTCGACTAGCGGGGTGGAGACCCAGTACTTC
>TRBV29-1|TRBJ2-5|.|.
CSVEGVGGAETQYF
TGCAGCGTTGAAGGGGTCGGGGGCGCGGAGACCCAGTACTTC